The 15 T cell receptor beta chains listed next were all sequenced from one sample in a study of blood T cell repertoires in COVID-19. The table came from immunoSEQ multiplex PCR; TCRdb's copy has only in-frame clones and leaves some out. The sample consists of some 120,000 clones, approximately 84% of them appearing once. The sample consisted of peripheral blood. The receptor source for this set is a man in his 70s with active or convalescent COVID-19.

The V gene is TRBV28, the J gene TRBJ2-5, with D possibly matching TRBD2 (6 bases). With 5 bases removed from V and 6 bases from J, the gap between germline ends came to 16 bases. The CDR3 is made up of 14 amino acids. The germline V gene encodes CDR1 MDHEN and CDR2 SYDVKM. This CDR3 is CASSPTGLEQTQYF. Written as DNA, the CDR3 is TGTGCCAGCAGTCCAACGGGACTTGAACAGACCCAGTACTTC.

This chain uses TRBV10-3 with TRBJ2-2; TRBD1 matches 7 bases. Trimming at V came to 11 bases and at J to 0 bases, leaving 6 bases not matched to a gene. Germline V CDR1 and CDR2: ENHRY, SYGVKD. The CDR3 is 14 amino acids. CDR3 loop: CAVAGTANTGELFF. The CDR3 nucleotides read TGTGCCGTAGCCGGGACAGCGAACACCGGGGAGCTGTTTTTT.

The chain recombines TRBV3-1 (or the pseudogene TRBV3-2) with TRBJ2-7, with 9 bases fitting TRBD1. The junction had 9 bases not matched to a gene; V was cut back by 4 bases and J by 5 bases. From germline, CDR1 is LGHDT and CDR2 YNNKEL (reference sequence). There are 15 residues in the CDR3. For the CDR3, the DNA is TGTGCCAGCAGCCGTCGGGACAGGGTCGCTCACGAGCAGTACTTC. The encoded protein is CASSRRDRVAHEQYF.

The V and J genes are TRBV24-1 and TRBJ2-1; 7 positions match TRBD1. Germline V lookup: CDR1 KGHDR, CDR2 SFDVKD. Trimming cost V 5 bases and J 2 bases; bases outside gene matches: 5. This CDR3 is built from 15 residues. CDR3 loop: CATSVDRATYNEQFF. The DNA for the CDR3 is TGTGCCACCAGTGTTGACAGGGCTACCTACAATGAGCAGTTCTTC.

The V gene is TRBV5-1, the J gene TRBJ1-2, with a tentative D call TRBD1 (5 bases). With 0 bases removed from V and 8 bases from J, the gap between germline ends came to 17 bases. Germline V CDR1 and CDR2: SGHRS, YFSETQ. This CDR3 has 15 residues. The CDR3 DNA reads TGCGCCAGCAGCTTGGATCAGGTTGGGGCTAACGGCTACACCTTC. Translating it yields CASSLDQVGANGYTF. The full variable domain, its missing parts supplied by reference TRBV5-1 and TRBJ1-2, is KAGVTQTPRYLIKTRGQQVTLSCSPISGHRSVSWYQQTPGQGLQFLFEYFSETQRNKGNFPGRFSGRQFSNSRSEMNVSTLELGDSALYLCASSLDQVGANGYTFGSGTRLTVV.

The CDR3 reads CASSQAYTEAFF. CDR3 bases: TGTGCCAGCAGCCAAGCCTACACTGAAGCTTTCTTT. The chain employs TRBV3-1 (or the pseudogene TRBV3-2) and TRBJ1-1, with unresolved D. Germline V gene data show CDR1 as LGHDT and CDR2 as YNNKEL (reference sequence). The CDR3 is made up of 12 amino acids. The ends were cut back, 1 base at V and 3 bases at J, with 3 bases in the middle.

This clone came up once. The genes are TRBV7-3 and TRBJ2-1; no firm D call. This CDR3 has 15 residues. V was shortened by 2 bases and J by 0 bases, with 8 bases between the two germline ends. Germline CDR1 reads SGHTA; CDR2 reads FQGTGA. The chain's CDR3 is CASSLLGGSYNEQFF. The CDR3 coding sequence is TGTGCCAGCAGCTTATTAGGCGGCTCCTACAATGAGCAGTTCTTC.

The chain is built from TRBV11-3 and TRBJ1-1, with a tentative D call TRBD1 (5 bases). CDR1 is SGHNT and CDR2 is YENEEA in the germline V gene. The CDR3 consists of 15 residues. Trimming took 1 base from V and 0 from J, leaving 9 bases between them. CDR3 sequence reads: CASSLAQGMNTEAFF. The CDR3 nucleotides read TGTGCCAGCAGCTTAGCCCAGGGCATGAACACTGAAGCTTTCTTT. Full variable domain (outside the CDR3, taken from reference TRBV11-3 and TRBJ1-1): EAGVVQSPRYKIIEKKQPVAFWCNPISGHNTLYWYLQNLGQGPELLIRYENEEAVDDSQLPKDRFSAERLKGVDSTLKIQPAELGDSAVYLCASSLAQGMNTEAFFGQGTRLTVV.

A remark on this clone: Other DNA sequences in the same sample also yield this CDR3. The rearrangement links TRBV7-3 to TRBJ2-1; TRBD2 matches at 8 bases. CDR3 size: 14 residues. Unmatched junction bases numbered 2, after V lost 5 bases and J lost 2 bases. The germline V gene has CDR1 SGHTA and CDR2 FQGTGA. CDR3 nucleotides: TGTGCCAGCAGCAAGGGACTAGCCTACAATGAGCAGTTCTTC. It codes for CASSKGLAYNEQFF. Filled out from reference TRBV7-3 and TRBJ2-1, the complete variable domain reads GAGVSQTPSNKVTEKGKYVELRCDPISGHTALYWYRQSLGQGPEFLIYFQGTGAADDSGLPNDRFFAVRPEGSVSTLKIQRTERGDSAVYLCASSKGLAYNEQFFGPGTRLTVL.

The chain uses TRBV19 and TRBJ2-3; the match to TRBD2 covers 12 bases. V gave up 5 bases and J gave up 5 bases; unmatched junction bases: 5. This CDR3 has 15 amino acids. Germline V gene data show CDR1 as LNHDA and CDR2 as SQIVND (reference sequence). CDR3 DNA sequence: TGTGCCAGTAGTCCCACGGGACTAGCGGGAGATACGCAGTATTTT. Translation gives CASSPTGLAGDTQYF.

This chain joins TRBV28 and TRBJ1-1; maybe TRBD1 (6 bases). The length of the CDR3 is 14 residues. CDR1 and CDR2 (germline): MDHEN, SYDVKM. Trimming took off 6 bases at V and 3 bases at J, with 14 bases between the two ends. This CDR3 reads CASSRGASDTEAFF. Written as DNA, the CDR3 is TGTGCCAGCAGCCGGGGGGCATCGGACACTGAAGCTTTCTTT.

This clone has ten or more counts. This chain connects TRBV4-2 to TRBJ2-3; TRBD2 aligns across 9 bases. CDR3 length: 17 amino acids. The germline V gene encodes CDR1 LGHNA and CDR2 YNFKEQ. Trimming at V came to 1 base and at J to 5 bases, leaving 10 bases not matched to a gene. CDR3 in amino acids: CASSQGSAGGQEDTQYF. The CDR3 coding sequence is TGTGCCAGCAGCCAAGGCTCGGCGGGAGGGCAGGAAGATACGCAGTATTTT.

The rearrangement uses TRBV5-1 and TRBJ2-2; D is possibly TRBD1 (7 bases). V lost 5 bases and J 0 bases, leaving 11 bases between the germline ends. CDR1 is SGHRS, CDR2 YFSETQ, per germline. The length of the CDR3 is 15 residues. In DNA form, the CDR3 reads TGCGCCAGCAGACAGGGGACTGCGAACACCGGGGAGCTGTTTTTT. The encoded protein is CASRQGTANTGELFF.

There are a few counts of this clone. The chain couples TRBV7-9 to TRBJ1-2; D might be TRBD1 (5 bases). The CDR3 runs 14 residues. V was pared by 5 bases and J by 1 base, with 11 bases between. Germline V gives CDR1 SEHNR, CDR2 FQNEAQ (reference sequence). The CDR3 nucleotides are TGTGCCAGCAGCGCCCGACAGAGTAACTATGGCTACACCTTC. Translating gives CASSARQSNYGYTF.

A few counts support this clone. CDR3 in amino acids: CAWSTRTGTFF. The CDR3, as DNA: TGTGCCTGGAGTACTCGGACAGGAACTTTCTTT. The chain employs TRBV30 and TRBJ1-1; 7 bases are a match to TRBD1. Trimming at V came to 2 bases and at J to 12 bases, leaving 6 bases not matched to a gene. Germline lookup yields CDR1 GTSNPN and CDR2 SVGIG (reference sequence). This CDR3 contains 11 residues.